This T cell receptor beta chain appears in the sequencing data of a study of blood T cell repertoires in COVID-19. In the study overall: PBMCs, B-cell-depleted T cells, or T cells were the source of the cDNA or gDNA that made up the material.

This CDR3 has 15 residues. V lost 0 bases and J 4 bases, leaving 12 bases between the germline ends. The germline CDR1 and CDR2 sequences are LGHNA and YNFKEQ. Measured with immunoSEQ multiplex PCR; TCRdb has only the in-frame clones, and not every one. The sample has 90,000 to 100,000 clones; 81% are singletons. The sample consisted of peripheral blood. This sequence joins TRBV4-2 and TRBJ1-2; D remains ambiguous. The receptor comes from a woman older than 75 with acute or convalescent COVID-19. DNA of the CDR3: TGTGCCAGCAGCCAAGATAATTCAGGTCCCTATGGCTACACCTTC. Its translation: CASSQDNSGPYGYTF.